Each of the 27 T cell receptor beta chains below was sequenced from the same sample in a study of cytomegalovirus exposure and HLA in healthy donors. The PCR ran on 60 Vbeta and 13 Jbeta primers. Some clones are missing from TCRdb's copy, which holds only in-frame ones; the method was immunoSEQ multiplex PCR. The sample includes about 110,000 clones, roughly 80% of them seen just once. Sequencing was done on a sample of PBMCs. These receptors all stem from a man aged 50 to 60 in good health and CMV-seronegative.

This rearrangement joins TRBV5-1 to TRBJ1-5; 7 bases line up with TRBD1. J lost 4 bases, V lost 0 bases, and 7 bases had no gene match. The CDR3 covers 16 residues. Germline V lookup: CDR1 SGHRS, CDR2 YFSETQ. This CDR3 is CASSLDGAGGNQPQHF. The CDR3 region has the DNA TGCGCCAGCAGCTTGGATGGGGCAGGGGGGAATCAGCCCCAGCATTTT.

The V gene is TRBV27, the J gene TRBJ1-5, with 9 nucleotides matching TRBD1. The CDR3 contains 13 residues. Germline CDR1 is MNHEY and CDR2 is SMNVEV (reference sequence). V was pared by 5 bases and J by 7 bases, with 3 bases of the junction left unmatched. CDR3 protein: CASSGTGQQPQHF. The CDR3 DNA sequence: TGTGCCAGCAGTGGGACAGGGCAACAGCCCCAGCATTTT.

As DNA, the CDR3 is TGTGCCATCAGTGGCGGACTAGCGGGGGGTCGCTCCTACGAGCAGTACTTC. It is translated as CAISGGLAGGRSYEQYF. The chain is built from TRBV10-3 and TRBJ2-7; TRBD2 agrees at 14 bases. There are 17 residues in the CDR3. From germline, CDR1 is ENHRY and CDR2 SYGVKD. The J segment lost 0 bases and the V segment lost 4 bases, leaving 5 bases of the junction unmatched.

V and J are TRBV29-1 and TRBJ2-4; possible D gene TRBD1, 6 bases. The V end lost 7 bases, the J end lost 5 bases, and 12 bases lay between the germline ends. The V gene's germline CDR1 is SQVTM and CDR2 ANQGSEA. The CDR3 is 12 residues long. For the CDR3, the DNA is TGCAGCGGGGGCGCAGGGGAAAACATTCAGTACTTC. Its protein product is CSGGAGENIQYF.

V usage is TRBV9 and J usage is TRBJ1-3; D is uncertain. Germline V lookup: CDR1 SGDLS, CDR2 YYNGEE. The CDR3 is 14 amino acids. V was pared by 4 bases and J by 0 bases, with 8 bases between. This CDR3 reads CASSYSLSGNTIYF. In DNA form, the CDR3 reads TGTGCCAGCAGCTACAGCCTCTCTGGAAACACCATATATTTT. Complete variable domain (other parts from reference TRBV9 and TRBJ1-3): DSGVTQTPKHLITATGQRVTLRCSPRSGDLSVYWYQQSLDQGLQFLIQYYNGEERAKGNILERFSAQQFPDLHSELNLSSLELGDSALYFCASSYSLSGNTIYFGEGSWLTVV.

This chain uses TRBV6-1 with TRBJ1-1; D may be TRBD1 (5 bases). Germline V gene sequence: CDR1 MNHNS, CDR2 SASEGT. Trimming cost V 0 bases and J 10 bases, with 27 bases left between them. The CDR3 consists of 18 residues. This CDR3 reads CASSEALAHSRAPLGAFF. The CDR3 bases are TGTGCCAGCAGTGAAGCCTTGGCCCACTCCAGGGCTCCTCTTGGAGCTTTCTTT.

For the CDR3, the DNA is TGTGCCAGCAGCTTAGGTACAGGGAGAAATCAGCCCCAGCATTTT. This sequence encodes CASSLGTGRNQPQHF. The rearrangement links TRBV7-9 to TRBJ1-5; weak D call: TRBD1 (6 bases). CDR3 length: 15 residues. Germline V gene sequence: CDR1 SEHNR, CDR2 FQNEAQ (reference sequence). V lost 1 base, J lost 4 bases, and 11 bases lay in between.

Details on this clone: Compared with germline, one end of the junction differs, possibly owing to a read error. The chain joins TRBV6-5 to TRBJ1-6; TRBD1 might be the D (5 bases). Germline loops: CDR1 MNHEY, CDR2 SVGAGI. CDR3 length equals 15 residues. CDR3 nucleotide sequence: TGTGTCAGCAATTACGGGGGGTCCTATAATTCACCCCTCCACTTT. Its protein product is CVSNYGGSYNSPLHF.

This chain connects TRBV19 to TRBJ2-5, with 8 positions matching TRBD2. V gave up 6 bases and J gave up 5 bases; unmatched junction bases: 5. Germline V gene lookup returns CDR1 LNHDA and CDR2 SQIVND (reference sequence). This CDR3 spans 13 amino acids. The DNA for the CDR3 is TGTGCCAGTAGCGGGGGGGGGCGGGAGACCCAGTACTTC. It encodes CASSGGGRETQYF.

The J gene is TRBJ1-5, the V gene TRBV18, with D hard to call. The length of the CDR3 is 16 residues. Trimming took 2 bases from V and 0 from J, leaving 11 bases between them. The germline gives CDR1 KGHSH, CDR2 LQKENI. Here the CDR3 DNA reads TGTGCCAGCTCACCATCACGCGTTTATAGCAATCAGCCCCAGCATTTT. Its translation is CASSPSRVYSNQPQHF.

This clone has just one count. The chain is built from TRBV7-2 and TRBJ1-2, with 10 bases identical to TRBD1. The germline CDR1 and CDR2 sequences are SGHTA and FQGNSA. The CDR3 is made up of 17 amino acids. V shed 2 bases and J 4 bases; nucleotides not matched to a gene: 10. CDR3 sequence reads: CASSLSHSGTGAYGYTF. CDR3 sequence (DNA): TGTGCCAGCAGCTTATCTCATTCCGGGACAGGGGCCTATGGCTACACCTTC.

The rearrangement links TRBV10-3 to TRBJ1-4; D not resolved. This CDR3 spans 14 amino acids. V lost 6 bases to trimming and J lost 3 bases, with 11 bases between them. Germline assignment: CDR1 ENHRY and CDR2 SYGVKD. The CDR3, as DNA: TGTGCCATCAGCGACTCTCGGGCTAATGAAAAACTGTTTTTT. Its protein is CAISDSRANEKLFF.

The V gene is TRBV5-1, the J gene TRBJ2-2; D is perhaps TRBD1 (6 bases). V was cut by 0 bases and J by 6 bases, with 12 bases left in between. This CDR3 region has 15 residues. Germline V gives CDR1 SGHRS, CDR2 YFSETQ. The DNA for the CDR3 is TGCGCCAGCAGCTTGGCAGGGGAACAGGCCGGGGAGCTGTTTTTT. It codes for CASSLAGEQAGELFF. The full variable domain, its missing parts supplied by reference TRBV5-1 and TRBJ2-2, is KAGVTQTPRYLIKTRGQQVTLSCSPISGHRSVSWYQQTPGQGLQFLFEYFSETQRNKGNFPGRFSGRQFSNSRSEMNVSTLELGDSALYLCASSLAGEQAGELFFGEGSRLTVL.

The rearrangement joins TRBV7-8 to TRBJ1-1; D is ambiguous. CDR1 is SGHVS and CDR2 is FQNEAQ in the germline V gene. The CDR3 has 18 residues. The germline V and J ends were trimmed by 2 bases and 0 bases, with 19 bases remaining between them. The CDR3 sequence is CASSLLTLATAVNTEAFF. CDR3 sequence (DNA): TGTGCCAGCAGCTTACTCACTCTGGCAACAGCGGTGAACACTGAAGCTTTCTTT.

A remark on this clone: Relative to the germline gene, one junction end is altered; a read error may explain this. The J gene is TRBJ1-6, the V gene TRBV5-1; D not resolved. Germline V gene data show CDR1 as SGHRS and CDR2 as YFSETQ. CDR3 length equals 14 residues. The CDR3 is CASTLGSYNSPLHF. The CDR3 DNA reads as TGCGCCAGCACCTTGGGCAGTTATAATTCACCCCTCCACTTT.

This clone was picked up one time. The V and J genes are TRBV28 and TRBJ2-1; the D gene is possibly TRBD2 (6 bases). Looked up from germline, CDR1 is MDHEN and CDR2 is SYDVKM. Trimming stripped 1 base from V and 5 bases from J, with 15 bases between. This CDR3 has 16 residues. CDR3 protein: CASSLFSAGSHNEQFF. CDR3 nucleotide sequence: TGTGCCAGCAGTTTATTCTCTGCGGGGTCCCACAATGAGCAGTTCTTC.

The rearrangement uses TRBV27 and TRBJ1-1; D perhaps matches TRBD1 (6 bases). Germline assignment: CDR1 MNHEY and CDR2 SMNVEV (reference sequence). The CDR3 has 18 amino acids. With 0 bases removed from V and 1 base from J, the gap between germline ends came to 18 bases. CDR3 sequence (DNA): TGTGCCAGCAGTTTATCGAGGCCCAGGGGTCGGTCGAACACTGAAGCTTTCTTT. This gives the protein CASSLSRPRGRSNTEAFF.

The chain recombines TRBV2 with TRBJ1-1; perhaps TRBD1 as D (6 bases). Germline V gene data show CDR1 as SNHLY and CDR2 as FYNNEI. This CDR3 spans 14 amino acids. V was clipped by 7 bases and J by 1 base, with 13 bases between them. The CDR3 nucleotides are TGTGCCAGCATCTCCGGACAGTGGAACACTGAAGCTTTCTTT. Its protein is CASISGQWNTEAFF. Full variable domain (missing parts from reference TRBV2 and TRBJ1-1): EPEVTQTPSHQVTQMGQEVILRCVPISNHLYFYWYRQILGQKVEFLVSFYNNEISEKSEIFDDQFSVERPDGSNFTLKIRSTKLEDSAMYFCASISGQWNTEAFFGQGTRLTVV.

The CDR3 sequence is CASSLEQGNYGYTF. CDR3 sequence (DNA): TGTGCCAGCAGCTTGGAACAGGGGAACTATGGCTACACCTTC. The chain uses TRBV5-5 and TRBJ1-2; 7 bases are shared with TRBD1. Germline CDR1 reads SGHKS; CDR2 reads YYEKEE (reference sequence). The CDR3 length is 14 residues. J gave up 2 bases and V 0 bases, and 1 base lay outside the gene matches.

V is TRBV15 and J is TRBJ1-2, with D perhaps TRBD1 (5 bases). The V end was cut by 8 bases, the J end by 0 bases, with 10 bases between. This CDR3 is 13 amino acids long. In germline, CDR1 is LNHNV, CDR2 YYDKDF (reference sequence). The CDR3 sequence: CATPDIANYGYTF. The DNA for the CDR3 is TGTGCCACCCCGGACATAGCTAACTATGGCTACACCTTC.

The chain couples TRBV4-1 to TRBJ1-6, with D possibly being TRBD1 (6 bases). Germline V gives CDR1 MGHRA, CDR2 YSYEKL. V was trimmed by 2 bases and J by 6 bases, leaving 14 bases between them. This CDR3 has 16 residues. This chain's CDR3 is CASSQLGGAVNSPLHF. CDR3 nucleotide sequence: TGCGCCAGCAGCCAACTCGGGGGGGCAGTTAATTCACCCCTCCACTTT.

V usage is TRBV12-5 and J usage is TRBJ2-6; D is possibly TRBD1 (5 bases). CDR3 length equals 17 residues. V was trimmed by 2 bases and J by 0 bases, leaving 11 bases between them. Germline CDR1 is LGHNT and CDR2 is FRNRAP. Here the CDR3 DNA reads TGTGCTAGTGGTTTGTTGCAGGGTGCCTCTGGGGCCAACGTCCTGACTTTC. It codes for CASGLLQGASGANVLTF.

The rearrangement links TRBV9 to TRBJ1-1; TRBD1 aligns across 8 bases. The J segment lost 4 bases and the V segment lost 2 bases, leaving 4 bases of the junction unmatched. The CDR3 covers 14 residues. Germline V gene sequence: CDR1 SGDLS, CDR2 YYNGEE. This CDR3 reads CASSVGQGITEAFF. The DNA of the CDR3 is TGTGCCAGCAGCGTCGGACAGGGAATCACTGAAGCTTTCTTT.

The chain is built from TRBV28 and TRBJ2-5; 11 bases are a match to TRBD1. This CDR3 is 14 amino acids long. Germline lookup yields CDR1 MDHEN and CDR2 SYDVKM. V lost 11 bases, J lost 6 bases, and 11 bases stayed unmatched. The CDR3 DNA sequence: TGTGCCGCACGGGGGACAGGGGGTCTTCAGACCCAGTACTTC. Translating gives CAARGTGGLQTQYF.

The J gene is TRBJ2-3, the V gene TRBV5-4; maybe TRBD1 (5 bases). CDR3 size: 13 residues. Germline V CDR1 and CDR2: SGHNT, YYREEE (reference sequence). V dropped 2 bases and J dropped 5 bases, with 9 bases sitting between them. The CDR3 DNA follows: TGTGCCAGCAGCTTCCCTACAGGAGATACGCAGTATTTT. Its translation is CASSFPTGDTQYF.

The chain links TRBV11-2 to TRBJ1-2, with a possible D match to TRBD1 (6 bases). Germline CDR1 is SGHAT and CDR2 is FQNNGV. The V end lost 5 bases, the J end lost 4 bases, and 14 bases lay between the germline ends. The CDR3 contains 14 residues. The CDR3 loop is CASSQGIGPYGYTF. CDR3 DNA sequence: TGTGCCAGCAGCCAGGGGATAGGACCCTATGGCTACACCTTC.

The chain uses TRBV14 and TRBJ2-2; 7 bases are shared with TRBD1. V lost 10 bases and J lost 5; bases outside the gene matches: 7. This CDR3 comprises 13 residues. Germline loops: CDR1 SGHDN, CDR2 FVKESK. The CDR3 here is CAKDRVRTGELFF. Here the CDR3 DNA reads TGTGCCAAAGACAGGGTCAGAACCGGGGAGCTGTTTTTT. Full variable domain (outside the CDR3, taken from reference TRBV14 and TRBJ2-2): EAGVTQFPSHSVIEKGQTVTLRCDPISGHDNLYWYRRVMGKEIKFLLHFVKESKQDESGMPNNRFLAERTGGTYSTLKVQPAELEDSGVYFCAKDRVRTGELFFGEGSRLTVL.